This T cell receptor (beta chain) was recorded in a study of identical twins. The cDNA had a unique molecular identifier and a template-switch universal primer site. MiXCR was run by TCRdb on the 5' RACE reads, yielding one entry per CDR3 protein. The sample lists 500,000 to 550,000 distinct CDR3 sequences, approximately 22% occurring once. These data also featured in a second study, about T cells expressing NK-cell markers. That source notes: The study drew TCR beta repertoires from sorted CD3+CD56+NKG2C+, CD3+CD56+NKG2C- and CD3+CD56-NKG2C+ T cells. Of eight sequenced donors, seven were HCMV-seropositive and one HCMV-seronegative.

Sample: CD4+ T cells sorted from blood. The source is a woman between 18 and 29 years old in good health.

In DNA, the CDR3 is TGTGCCAGCAGTTTAAATGGAGGGTCCGGGGAGCTGTTTTTT. This translates into CASSLNGGSGELFF. The chain is built from TRBV12-3 or TRBV12-4 and TRBJ2-2; possible D gene TRBD2, 6 bases. The CDR3 spans 14 residues. Deletions cut 2 bases from V and 6 bases from J, with 10 bases between.